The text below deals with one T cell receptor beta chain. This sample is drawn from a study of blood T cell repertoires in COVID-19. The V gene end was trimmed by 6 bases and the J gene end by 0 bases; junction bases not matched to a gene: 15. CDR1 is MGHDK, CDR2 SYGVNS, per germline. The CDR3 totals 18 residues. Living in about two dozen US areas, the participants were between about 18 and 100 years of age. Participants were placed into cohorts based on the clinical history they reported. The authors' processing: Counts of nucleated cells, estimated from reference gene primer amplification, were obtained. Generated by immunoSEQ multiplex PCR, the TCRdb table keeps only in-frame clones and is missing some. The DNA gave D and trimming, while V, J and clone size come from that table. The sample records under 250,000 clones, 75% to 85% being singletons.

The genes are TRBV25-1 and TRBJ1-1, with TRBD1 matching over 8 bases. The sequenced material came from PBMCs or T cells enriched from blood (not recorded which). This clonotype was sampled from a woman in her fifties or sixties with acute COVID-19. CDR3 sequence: CASSEQGQVSDMNTEAFF. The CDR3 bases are TGTGCCAGCAGCGAACAGGGACAGGTCTCTGATATGAACACTGAAGCTTTCTTT.